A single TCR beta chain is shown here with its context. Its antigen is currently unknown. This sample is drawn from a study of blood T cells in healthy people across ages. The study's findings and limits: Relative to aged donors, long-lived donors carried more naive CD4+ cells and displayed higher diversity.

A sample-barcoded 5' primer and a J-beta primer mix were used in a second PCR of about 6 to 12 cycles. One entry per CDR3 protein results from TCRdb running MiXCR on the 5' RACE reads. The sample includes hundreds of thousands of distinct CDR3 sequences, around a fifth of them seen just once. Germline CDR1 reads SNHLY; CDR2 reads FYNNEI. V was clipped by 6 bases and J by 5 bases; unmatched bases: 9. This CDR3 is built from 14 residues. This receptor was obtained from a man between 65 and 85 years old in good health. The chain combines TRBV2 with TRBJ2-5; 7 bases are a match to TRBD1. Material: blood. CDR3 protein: CASRRQGIRETQYF. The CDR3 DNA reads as TGTGCCAGCAGACGACAGGGTATTCGGGAGACCCAGTACTTC.